The entry below describes one T cell receptor (beta chain). RNA totalling roughly 0.5 to 1 ug underwent reverse transcription with random hexamers. MiXCR was run by TCRdb on the immunoSEQ multiplex PCR reads, yielding one entry per CDR3 protein. Of 200,000 to 250,000 distinct CDR3 sequences in the sample, around nine tenths were seen once. These data belong to a study of CD8 T cells in Susac syndrome. The V end was cut by 4 bases, the J end by 0 bases, with 9 bases between. The CDR3 length is 14 residues. The germline V gene encodes CDR1 LGHDT and CDR2 YNNKEL (reference sequence). This sequence joins TRBV3-1 and TRBJ1-2; TRBD1 might be the D (5 bases). This sequence originates from a human donor with multiple sclerosis. Sequencing used CD8+ T cells from PBMCs. The CDR3 sequence: CASSPGPANYGYTF. DNA for the CDR3: TGTGCCAGCAGCCCGGGGCCAGCTAACTATGGCTACACCTTC.